The TCR beta chain under discussion was sequenced for a study of T cell changes during pregnancy in multiple sclerosis. The data were produced by immunoSEQ multiplex PCR, yet TCRdb's version contains in-frame clones alone and is incomplete. The sample lists tens of thousands of clones, approximately 92% seen once, with less than 3.5% in the top ten. V lost 7 bases and J 3 bases, leaving 16 bases between the germline ends. Germline CDR1 MNHEY, CDR2 SMNVEV (reference sequence). This CDR3 has 14 amino acids. The chain has TRBV27 and TRBJ2-7; weak D call: TRBD2 (5 bases). Sequencing used peripheral blood, obtained in the third trimester of pregnancy. This clonotype was obtained from a female donor in good health, enrolled as a control in a pregnancy study. The DNA of the CDR3 is TGTGCCAGCACCACACGAGGGATCCGCTACGAGCAGTACTTC. Its protein product is CASTTRGIRYEQYF.